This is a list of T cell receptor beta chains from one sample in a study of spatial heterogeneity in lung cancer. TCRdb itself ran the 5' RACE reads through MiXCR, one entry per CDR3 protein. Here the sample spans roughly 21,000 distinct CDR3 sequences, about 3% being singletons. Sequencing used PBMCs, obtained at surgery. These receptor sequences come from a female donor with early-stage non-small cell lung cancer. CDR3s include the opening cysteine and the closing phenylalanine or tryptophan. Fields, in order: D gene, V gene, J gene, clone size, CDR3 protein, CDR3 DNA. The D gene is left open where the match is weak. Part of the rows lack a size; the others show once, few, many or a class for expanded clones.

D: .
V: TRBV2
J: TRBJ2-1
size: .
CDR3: CASSLDSNDEQFF
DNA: TGTGCCAGCAGCCTGGACAGTAACGATGAGCAGTTCTTC

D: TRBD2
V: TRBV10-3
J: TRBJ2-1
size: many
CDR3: CAISDGFRTSGYNEQFF
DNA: TGTGCCATCAGTGATGGATTCAGGACTAGCGGCTACAATGAGCAGTTCTTC

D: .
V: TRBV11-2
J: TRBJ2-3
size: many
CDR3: CASSLVSSTDTQYF
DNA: TGTGCCAGCAGCTTAGTATCTAGCACAGATACGCAGTATTTT

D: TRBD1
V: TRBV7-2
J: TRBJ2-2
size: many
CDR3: CASRSPGQGYGGELFF
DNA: TGTGCCAGCAGATCTCCGGGACAGGGGTATGGCGGGGAGCTGTTTTTT

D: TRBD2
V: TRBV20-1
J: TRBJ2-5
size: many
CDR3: CSAIGTSGQETQYF
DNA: TGCAGTGCTATTGGGACTAGCGGGCAAGAGACCCAGTACTTC

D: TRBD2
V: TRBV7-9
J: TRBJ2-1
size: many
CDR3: CASRPTRALLAGGYNEQFF
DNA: TGTGCCAGCAGGCCAACCCGGGCTCTCCTAGCGGGGGGGTACAATGAGCAGTTCTTC

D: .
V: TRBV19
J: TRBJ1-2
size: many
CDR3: CASSSYRTDRWNYGYTF
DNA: TGTGCCAGTAGCAGCTACCGGACAGACCGATGGAACTATGGCTACACCTTC

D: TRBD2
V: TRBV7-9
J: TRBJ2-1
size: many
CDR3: CASSFLAGGFEQFF
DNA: TGTGCCAGCAGCTTCCTAGCGGGAGGATTTGAGCAGTTCTTC

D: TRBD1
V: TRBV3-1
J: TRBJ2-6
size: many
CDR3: CASSQRDRASGANVLTF
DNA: TGTGCCAGCAGCCAAAGGGACAGGGCCTCTGGGGCCAACGTCCTGACTTTC

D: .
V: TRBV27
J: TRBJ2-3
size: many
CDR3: CASSSSRRTDTQYF
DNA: TGTGCCAGCAGTTCAAGCCGACGCACAGATACGCAGTATTTT

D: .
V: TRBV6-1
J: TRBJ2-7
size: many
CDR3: CATRSGYSYEQYF
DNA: TGTGCCACCCGATCGGGATACTCCTACGAGCAGTACTTC

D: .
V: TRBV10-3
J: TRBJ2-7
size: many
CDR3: CAISESLGDYEQYF
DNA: TGTGCCATCAGTGAGTCGCTGGGCGACTACGAGCAGTACTTC

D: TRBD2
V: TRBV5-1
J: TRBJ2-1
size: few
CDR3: CASSSTSGSINEQFF
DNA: TGCGCCAGCAGCTCCACTAGCGGGAGTATTAATGAGCAGTTCTTC

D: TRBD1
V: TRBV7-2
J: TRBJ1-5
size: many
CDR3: CASSYQQGKVPQHF
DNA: TGTGCCAGCAGCTATCAACAGGGGAAGGTGCCCCAGCATTTT

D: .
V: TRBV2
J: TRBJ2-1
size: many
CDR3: CASLGDRGGNEQFF
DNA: TGTGCCAGCCTCGGGGACCGAGGGGGCAATGAGCAGTTCTTC

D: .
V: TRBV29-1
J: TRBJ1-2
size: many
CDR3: CSVETPDSEAGYTF
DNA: TGCAGCGTTGAGACACCCGACAGTGAAGCTGGCTACACCTTC

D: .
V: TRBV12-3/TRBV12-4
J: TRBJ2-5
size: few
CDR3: CASSSGIQETQYF
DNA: TGTGCCAGCAGTTCCGGGATCCAAGAGACCCAGTACTTC

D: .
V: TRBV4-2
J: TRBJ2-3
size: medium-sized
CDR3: CASSQEVPDTQYF
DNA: TGTGCCAGCAGCCAAGAAGTCCCAGATACGCAGTATTTT

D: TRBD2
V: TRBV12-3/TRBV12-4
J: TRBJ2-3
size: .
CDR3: CASIMGAGGTDTQYF
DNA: TGTGCCAGCATCATGGGAGCGGGAGGCACAGATACGCAGTATTTT

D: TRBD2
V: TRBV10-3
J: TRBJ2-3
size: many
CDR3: CAIRGRAGLTDTQYF
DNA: TGTGCCATCAGGGGGAGGGCAGGGCTAACAGATACGCAGTATTTT

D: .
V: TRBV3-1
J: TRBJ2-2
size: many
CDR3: CASSSGLGGTGELFF
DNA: TGTGCCAGCAGCTCGGGACTCGGAGGAACCGGGGAGCTGTTTTTT

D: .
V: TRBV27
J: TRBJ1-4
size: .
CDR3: CASSPRRGDEKLFF
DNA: TGTGCCAGCAGTCCCCGGAGGGGTGATGAAAAACTGTTTTTT

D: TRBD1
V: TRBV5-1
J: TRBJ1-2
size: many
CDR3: CASSLDRETYGYTF
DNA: TGCGCCAGCAGCCTGGACAGGGAAACTTATGGCTACACCTTC

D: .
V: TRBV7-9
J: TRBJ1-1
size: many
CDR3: CASSLAMADEAFF
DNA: TGTGCCAGCAGCTTAGCGATGGCGGATGAAGCTTTCTTT

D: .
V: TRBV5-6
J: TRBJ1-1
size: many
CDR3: CASSPGLRDGWLGNTEAFF
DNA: TGTGCCAGCAGCCCGGGTTTGAGGGACGGGTGGTTAGGGAACACTGAAGCTTTCTTT

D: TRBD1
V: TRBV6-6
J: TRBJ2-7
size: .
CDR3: CASSYLGTVSYEQYF
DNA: TGTGCCAGCAGTTACCTAGGGACAGTCTCCTACGAGCAGTACTTC

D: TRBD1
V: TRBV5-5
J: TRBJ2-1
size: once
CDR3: CAGSLGQGENEQFF
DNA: TGTGCCGGCAGCTTAGGACAGGGGGAAAATGAGCAGTTCTTC

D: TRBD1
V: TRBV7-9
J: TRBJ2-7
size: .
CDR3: CASSSGQGAQPYEQYF
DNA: TGTGCCAGCAGCTCAGGACAGGGCGCTCAGCCCTACGAGCAGTACTTC

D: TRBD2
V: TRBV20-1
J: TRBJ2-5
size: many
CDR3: CSARDRTSEITQETQYF
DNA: TGCAGTGCTAGAGACCGGACTAGCGAGATCACCCAAGAGACCCAGTACTTC

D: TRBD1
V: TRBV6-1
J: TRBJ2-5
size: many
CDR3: CASRGQLGTQYF
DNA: TGTGCCAGCCGGGGACAGCTAGGGACCCAGTACTTC

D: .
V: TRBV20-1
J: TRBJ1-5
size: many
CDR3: CSAGTSNQPQHF
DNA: TGCAGTGCTGGGACCTCGAATCAGCCCCAGCATTTT

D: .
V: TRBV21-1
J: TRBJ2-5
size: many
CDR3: CASSKGTPRETQYF
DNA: TGTGCCAGCAGCAAAGGGACTCCCAGAGAGACCCAGTACTTC

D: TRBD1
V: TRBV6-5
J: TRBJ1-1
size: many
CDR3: CASSSEQGDTEAFF
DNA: TGTGCCAGCAGTTCGGAACAGGGGGACACTGAAGCTTTCTTT

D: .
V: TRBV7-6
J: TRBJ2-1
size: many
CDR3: CASSPPVTGGGNEQFF
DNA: TGTGCCAGCAGCCCCCCGGTAACAGGGGGGGGCAATGAGCAGTTCTTC

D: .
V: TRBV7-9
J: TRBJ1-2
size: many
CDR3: CASSSRDVPYYGYTF
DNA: TGTGCCAGCAGCTCCCGGGACGTCCCCTACTATGGCTACACCTTC

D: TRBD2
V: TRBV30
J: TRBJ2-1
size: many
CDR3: CACEREGYNEQFF
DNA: TGTGCCTGCGAGCGGGAGGGATACAATGAGCAGTTCTTC

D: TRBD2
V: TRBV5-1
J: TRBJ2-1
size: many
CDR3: CASSLSGTSGSNEQFF
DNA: TGCGCCAGCAGCTTGTCCGGGACTAGCGGGAGCAATGAGCAGTTCTTC

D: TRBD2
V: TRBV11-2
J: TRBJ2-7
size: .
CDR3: CASSPGLAGYEQYF
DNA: TGTGCCAGCAGCCCCGGTTTAGCGGGTTACGAGCAGTACTTC

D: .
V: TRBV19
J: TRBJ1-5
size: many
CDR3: CASSIAGVSNQPQHF
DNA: TGTGCCAGTAGTATAGCCGGGGTGAGCAATCAGCCCCAGCATTTT

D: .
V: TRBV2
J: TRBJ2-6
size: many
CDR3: CASSTSGANVLTF
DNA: TGTGCCAGCAGCACCTCTGGGGCCAACGTCCTGACTTTC

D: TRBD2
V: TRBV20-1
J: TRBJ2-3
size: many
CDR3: CSATPEQREPDTQYF
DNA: TGCAGTGCCACCCCGGAGCAGCGGGAGCCAGATACGCAGTATTTT

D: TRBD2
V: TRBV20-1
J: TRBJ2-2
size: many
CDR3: CSARETSGSITNTGELFF
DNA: TGCAGTGCTAGAGAAACTAGCGGGAGTATAACGAACACCGGGGAGCTGTTTTTT

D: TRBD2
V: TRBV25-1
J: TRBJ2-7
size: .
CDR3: CANTPVGGPNEQYF
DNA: TGTGCCAACACCCCGGTGGGAGGGCCCAACGAGCAGTACTTC